The present TCR beta chain was sequenced within a study of breast tumors, draining lymph nodes, adjacent tissues. Samples came from axillary lymph nodes draining the breast cancer. This clonotype was found a few times. Its specificity is unknown. The junction departs from the called germline gene at one end, perhaps through a read error. Germline V gene lookup returns CDR1 SGDLS and CDR2 YYNGEE. The CDR3 runs 15 residues. Study-level findings and limits: Tumor and nontumor repertoires were significantly more similar in luminal-like than in basal-like breast cancer. Tumor TCR diversity was below lymph nodes but above nontumor tissue. Findings are consistent with lymph node origin and intratumoral expansion of most tumor T cells. That most tumor T cells come from lymph nodes remained unproven.

A single record per CDR3 protein comes from TCRdb applying MiXCR to the multiplex PCR reads. This table has over 200,000 distinct CDR3 sequences, under 40% appearing once. This sequence joins TRBV9 and TRBJ2-5; the D call may be TRBD1 or TRBD2 (6 bases each). Sequencing input: axillary lymph node tissue. The clonotype was recovered from a female donor with breast cancer. Some clones in this sample may be carry-over from other donors' samples. CDR3 sequence: CASSPRGTPGETPYF. The CDR3 nucleotides are TGTGCCAGCAGCCCCCGGGGGACACCTGGGGAGACCCCGTACTTC.